This T cell receptor (beta chain) was recovered during a study of T cell repertoires in cytomegalovirus infection. TCRdb re-called the reads through MiXCR, storing one row per CDR3 protein. The table records about 770,000 distinct CDR3 sequences, about 27% of them present only once. This clonotype was counted only a few times. The antigen remains unidentified. Germline CDR1 reads MGHDK; CDR2 reads SYGVNS. The CDR3 totals 15 residues. The V gene lost 3 bases and the J gene lost 0 bases, with 9 bases spanning the gap. The sample in question was cultured CD8+ T cells from PBMCs, obtained from culture after CMV antigen stimulation. The clonotype originates from a human donor in good health (CMV status not recorded). Some clones in this sample may be carry-over from other donors' samples. The V gene is TRBV25-1, the J gene TRBJ2-1; D unresolved. Here the CDR3 DNA reads TGTGCCAGCAGTGAGTATTTTCGCTCCTACAATGAGCAGTTCTTC. As protein: CASSEYFRSYNEQFF.